This T cell receptor (beta chain) was retrieved from a study of T cell responses to AZD1222 COVID-19 vaccine. On the study more broadly: Both about-4-week and about-12-week second-dose recipients were combined. Study observations and caveats: Among the donors, most were white British and more were female, and clonal diversity was possibly underestimated. Close to half of spike-specific TCRs reportedly recognize unmutated variant regions. Dominant CD4 TCR responses targeted spike regions 160-218 and 743-854.

Here immunoSEQ multiplex PCR was the method, and the copy in TCRdb shows in-frame clones only, minus some. Of about 150,000 clones listed, about 93% are singletons. Note on this clone: What it binds is unknown.

The sample was peripheral blood, taken on day 0 of AZD1222 vaccination. The source of this sequence is an adult in good health.

The CDR3 loop is CASSLGTSGLDEQFF. For the CDR3, the DNA is TGTGCCAGCAGCCTCGGGACTAGCGGATTGGATGAGCAGTTCTTC. The genes are TRBV6-5 and TRBJ2-1; 11 nucleotides line up with TRBD2. J gave up 8 bases and V 6 bases, and 9 bases lay outside the gene matches. CDR1 and CDR2 (germline): MNHEY, SVGAGI. The CDR3 consists of 15 residues.